This is a list of T cell receptor beta chains from one sample in a study of human T cells and chemical hapten exposure. TCRdb reanalysed the RACE reads using MiXCR and keeps one entry per CDR3 protein. The sample contains roughly 48,000 distinct CDR3 sequences, nearly 4.5% of which appear only once. The sequenced sample consisted of whole blood. These receptors came from a human donor in good health. Some clones in this sample may be carry-over from other donors' samples. The CDR3 runs from the conserved cysteine through the conserved F or W. Fields, in order: V gene, D gene, J gene, clone size, CDR3 protein, CDR3 DNA. The D gene is left open where the match is weak. Expanded clones are given a class, and other clones once, few, many or no size at all.

>TRBV27|-|TRBJ2-5|-
CASSFWVEGPQCF
TGTGCCAGCAGTTTTTGGGTTGAGGGACCCCAGTGCTTC
>TRBV5-1|TRBD1|TRBJ1-2|many
CASSTQGVPSGYTF
TGCGCCAGCAGCACACAGGGGGTCCCATCAGGCTACACCTTC
>TRBV19|-|TRBJ2-1|many
CASSGLLNNNEQFF
TGTGCCAGCAGCGGACTACTCAATAACAATGAGCAGTTCTTC
>TRBV28|TRBD2|TRBJ2-2|many
CASRRGAGGYTGELFF
TGTGCCAGCAGGAGGGGAGCGGGAGGGTACACCGGGGAGCTGTTTTTT
>TRBV10-3|TRBD1|TRBJ1-5|many
CAISTGGNQPQHF
TGTGCCATCTCGACAGGGGGCAATCAGCCCCAGCATTTT
>TRBV10-3|-|TRBJ2-7|few
CAISELGHLEQYF
TGTGCCATCAGTGAGTTGGGCCACCTCGAGCAGTACTTC
>TRBV3-1|-|TRBJ2-1|few
CASSQRLYEQFF
TGTGCCAGCAGCCAAAGGTTGTATGAGCAGTTCTTC
>TRBV27|TRBD2|TRBJ2-1|many
CASSLVFSGYSYNEQFF
TGTGCCAGCAGTTTGGTATTTAGCGGGTACTCCTACAATGAGCAGTTCTTC
>TRBV7-9|-|TRBJ1-1|-
CASSRSHSLDTEAFF
TGTGCCAGCAGTCGAAGTCACAGCCTAGACACTGAAGCTTTCTTT
>TRBV10-3|TRBD2|TRBJ2-6|few
CAISDGGAGANVLTF
TGTGCCATCAGTGATGGGGGGGCTGGGGCCAACGTCCTGACTTTC
>TRBV27|-|TRBJ2-5|many
CASSFWKTQYF
TGTGCCAGCAGTTTCTGGAAGACCCAGTACTTC
>TRBV7-8|-|TRBJ1-4|-
CASSSVGGLREKLFF
TGTGCCAGCAGCTCAGTCGGGGGGCTCCGTGAAAAACTGTTTTTT
>TRBV12-3/TRBV12-4|-|TRBJ1-5|many
CASSLVSYQPQHF
TGTGCCAGCAGTTTGGTCAGCTATCAGCCCCAGCATTTT
>TRBV5-1|-|TRBJ2-5|many
CASSAGQPEETQYF
TGCGCCAGCAGCGCGGGACAGCCGGAGGAGACCCAGTACTTC
>TRBV19|TRBD2|TRBJ2-1|-
CASSIAGGPRDEQFF
TGTGCCAGTAGTATTGCGGGAGGCCCTCGGGATGAGCAGTTCTTC
>TRBV15|-|TRBJ2-3|-
CATSRGLGAQYF
TGTGCCACCAGCAGAGGTTTAGGGGCGCAGTATTTT
>TRBV20-1|-|TRBJ1-6|many
CSASPGPSGTLHF
TGCAGTGCCAGTCCGGGACCCTCCGGGACCCTCCACTTT
>TRBV7-2|TRBD1|TRBJ2-7|many
CASSRWTGSYEQYF
TGTGCCAGCAGCAGATGGACAGGGAGTTACGAGCAGTACTTC
>TRBV9|TRBD2|TRBJ2-1|few
CASSVATSERYEQFF
TGTGCCAGCAGCGTAGCGACTAGCGAGAGATATGAGCAGTTCTTC
>TRBV28|TRBD2|TRBJ2-7|many
CASSLQLLLAGGPSYEQYF
TGTGCCAGCAGTCTCCAGCTATTACTAGCGGGAGGGCCGTCCTACGAGCAGTACTTC
>TRBV6-1|-|TRBJ2-7|few
CASRGVSTYEQYF
TGTGCCAGCAGGGGGGTCTCCACCTACGAGCAGTACTTC
>TRBV7-9|-|TRBJ1-5|many
CASSLGINQPQHF
TGTGCCAGCAGCTTGGGAATAAATCAGCCCCAGCATTTT
>TRBV5-1|-|TRBJ2-3|many
CASSLSTSSTDTQYF
TGCGCCAGCAGCTTGTCGACCAGTAGCACAGATACGCAGTATTTT
>TRBV28|TRBD1|TRBJ1-2|-
CASSLDRAGSGGYTF
TGTGCCAGCAGTTTGGACAGGGCGGGAAGTGGAGGCTACACCTTC
>TRBV5-4|-|TRBJ1-2|few
CASSLAGGFGYTF
TGTGCCAGCAGCTTGGCTGGGGGCTTTGGCTACACCTTC
>TRBV3-1|-|TRBJ2-7|many
CASSQQGGSYEQYF
TGTGCCAGCAGCCAGCAGGGGGGCTCCTACGAGCAGTACTTC
>TRBV5-4|-|TRBJ1-1|-
CASSLVNREEAEAFF
TGTGCCAGCAGCTTGGTCAACAGGGAGGAGGCTGAAGCTTTCTTT
>TRBV28|-|TRBJ2-1|-
CASTSPGQGMSEQFF
TGTGCCAGCACGTCCCCGGGGCAGGGCATGAGTGAGCAGTTCTTC
>TRBV5-5|-|TRBJ1-6|many
CASSLLSGFYNSPLHF
TGTGCCAGCAGCCTCTTGTCCGGGTTTTATAATTCACCCCTCCACTTT
>TRBV27|TRBD1|TRBJ1-2|many
CASSRYRDSYGYTF
TGTGCCAGCAGTCGCTACCGGGACAGCTATGGCTACACCTTC
>TRBV3-1|-|TRBJ2-3|many
CASRWESRDTQYF
TGTGCCAGCAGGTGGGAGAGTAGAGATACGCAGTATTTT
>TRBV15|-|TRBJ2-4|few
CATSREGTKNIQYF
TGTGCCACCAGCAGAGAAGGCACGAAAAACATTCAGTACTTC
>TRBV4-2|TRBD1|TRBJ1-2|many
CASSPTGEEGYGYTF
TGTGCCAGCAGCCCGACAGGGGAGGAGGGATATGGCTACACCTTC
>TRBV7-9|TRBD1|TRBJ1-1|many
CASSLAPGQGLLSGYEAFF
TGTGCCAGCAGCTTGGCTCCGGGACAGGGCCTGTTATCGGGGTATGAAGCTTTCTTT
>TRBV13|TRBD2|TRBJ2-7|many
CASSPGLAGGPRQYF
TGTGCCAGCAGTCCTGGACTAGCGGGAGGGCCGAGGCAGTACTTC
>TRBV4-1|-|TRBJ1-1|-
CASSRGKELHTEAFF
TGCGCCAGCTCCCGGGGGAAGGAATTACACACTGAAGCTTTCTTT
>TRBV29-1|-|TRBJ2-7|many
CSVEEGVDEQYF
TGCAGCGTTGAAGAAGGGGTGGACGAGCAGTACTTC
>TRBV3-1|-|TRBJ2-3|many
CASSPQTGTLANTQYF
TGTGCCAGCAGCCCACAGACCGGGACTTTAGCAAATACGCAGTATTTT
>TRBV28|TRBD2|TRBJ2-3|-
CASSLPSGRGADTQYF
TGTGCCAGCAGTTTACCCAGCGGGAGAGGGGCAGATACGCAGTATTTT
>TRBV28|TRBD1|TRBJ2-7|few
CASSQFPGQGYEQYF
TGTGCCAGCAGTCAGTTCCCGGGACAGGGCTACGAGCAGTACTTC
>TRBV4-1|TRBD2|TRBJ2-7|many
CASSHHPLAGGPGEQYF
TGCGCCAGCAGCCACCACCCACTAGCGGGAGGGCCGGGGGAGCAGTACTTC
>TRBV9|-|TRBJ2-2|many
CASSWGVTNTGELFF
TGTGCCAGCAGCTGGGGGGTTACGAACACCGGGGAGCTGTTTTTT
>TRBV15|-|TRBJ2-2|many
CATSREGFANTGELFF
TGTGCCACCAGCAGAGAAGGGTTTGCGAACACCGGGGAGCTGTTTTTT
>TRBV7-3|-|TRBJ2-7|many
CASSLTSSYEQYF
TGTGCCAGCAGCTTAACCTCCTCCTACGAGCAGTACTTC
>TRBV11-1|-|TRBJ2-1|-
CASSLRVGEQFF
TGTGCCAGCAGCTTACGCGTGGGTGAGCAGTTCTTC
>TRBV5-6|TRBD1|TRBJ1-5|few
CASSSGTGGYQPQHF
TGTGCCAGCAGCTCCGGGACAGGGGGATATCAGCCCCAGCATTTT
>TRBV4-2|-|TRBJ2-7|-
CASSQDLLGRFLF
TGTGCCAGCAGCCAAGATCTGCTTGGGAGGTTCCTTTTC
>TRBV25-1|TRBD1|TRBJ2-2|-
CASIPQGAWAGELFF
TGTGCCAGCATTCCTCAGGGGGCTTGGGCCGGGGAGCTGTTTTTT
>TRBV28|TRBD2|TRBJ2-6|many
CASSLYTGLATSGANVLTF
TGTGCCAGCAGTTTATACACAGGACTAGCCACCTCTGGGGCCAACGTCCTGACTTTC
>TRBV3-1|-|TRBJ2-5|few
CASSQVSETQYF
TGTGCCAGCAGCCAAGTGTCAGAGACCCAGTACTTC
>TRBV27|-|TRBJ2-3|many
CASSFGQMVADTQYF
TGTGCCAGCAGTTTTGGACAGATGGTCGCAGATACGCAGTATTTT
>TRBV6-5|TRBD1|TRBJ1-2|many
CASSYTGAGGLDGYTF
TGTGCCAGCAGTTACACCGGGGCAGGGGGCTTAGATGGCTACACCTTC
>TRBV12-3/TRBV12-4|TRBD2|TRBJ2-3|few
CASSRRASGRTDTQYF
TGTGCCAGCAGTCGGAGGGCTAGCGGACGCACAGATACGCAGTATTTT
>TRBV6-2/TRBV6-3|-|TRBJ2-5|many
CASSWDHIGRVPQETQYF
TGTGCCAGCAGTTGGGACCATATCGGTAGGGTGCCCCAAGAGACCCAGTACTTC
>TRBV7-2|-|TRBJ1-1|many
CASSLRGGRLNTEAFF
TGTGCCAGCAGCTTGCGAGGAGGACGGCTGAACACTGAAGCTTTCTTT
>TRBV20-1|-|TRBJ2-7|medium-sized
CSALSPTLSSYEQYF
TGCAGTGCGCTGTCGCCCACCTTAAGCTCCTACGAGCAGTACTTC
>TRBV12-5|TRBD2|TRBJ2-1|few
CASGLEMAGAHEQFF
TGTGCTAGTGGTTTGGAGATGGCGGGAGCCCATGAGCAGTTCTTC
>TRBV29-1|-|TRBJ2-1|many
CSVVQPNEQFF
TGCAGCGTTGTTCAGCCCAATGAGCAGTTCTTC
>TRBV30|-|TRBJ2-4|few
CAWSGGEYDIQYF
TGTGCCTGGAGTGGAGGGGAGTACGACATTCAGTACTTC